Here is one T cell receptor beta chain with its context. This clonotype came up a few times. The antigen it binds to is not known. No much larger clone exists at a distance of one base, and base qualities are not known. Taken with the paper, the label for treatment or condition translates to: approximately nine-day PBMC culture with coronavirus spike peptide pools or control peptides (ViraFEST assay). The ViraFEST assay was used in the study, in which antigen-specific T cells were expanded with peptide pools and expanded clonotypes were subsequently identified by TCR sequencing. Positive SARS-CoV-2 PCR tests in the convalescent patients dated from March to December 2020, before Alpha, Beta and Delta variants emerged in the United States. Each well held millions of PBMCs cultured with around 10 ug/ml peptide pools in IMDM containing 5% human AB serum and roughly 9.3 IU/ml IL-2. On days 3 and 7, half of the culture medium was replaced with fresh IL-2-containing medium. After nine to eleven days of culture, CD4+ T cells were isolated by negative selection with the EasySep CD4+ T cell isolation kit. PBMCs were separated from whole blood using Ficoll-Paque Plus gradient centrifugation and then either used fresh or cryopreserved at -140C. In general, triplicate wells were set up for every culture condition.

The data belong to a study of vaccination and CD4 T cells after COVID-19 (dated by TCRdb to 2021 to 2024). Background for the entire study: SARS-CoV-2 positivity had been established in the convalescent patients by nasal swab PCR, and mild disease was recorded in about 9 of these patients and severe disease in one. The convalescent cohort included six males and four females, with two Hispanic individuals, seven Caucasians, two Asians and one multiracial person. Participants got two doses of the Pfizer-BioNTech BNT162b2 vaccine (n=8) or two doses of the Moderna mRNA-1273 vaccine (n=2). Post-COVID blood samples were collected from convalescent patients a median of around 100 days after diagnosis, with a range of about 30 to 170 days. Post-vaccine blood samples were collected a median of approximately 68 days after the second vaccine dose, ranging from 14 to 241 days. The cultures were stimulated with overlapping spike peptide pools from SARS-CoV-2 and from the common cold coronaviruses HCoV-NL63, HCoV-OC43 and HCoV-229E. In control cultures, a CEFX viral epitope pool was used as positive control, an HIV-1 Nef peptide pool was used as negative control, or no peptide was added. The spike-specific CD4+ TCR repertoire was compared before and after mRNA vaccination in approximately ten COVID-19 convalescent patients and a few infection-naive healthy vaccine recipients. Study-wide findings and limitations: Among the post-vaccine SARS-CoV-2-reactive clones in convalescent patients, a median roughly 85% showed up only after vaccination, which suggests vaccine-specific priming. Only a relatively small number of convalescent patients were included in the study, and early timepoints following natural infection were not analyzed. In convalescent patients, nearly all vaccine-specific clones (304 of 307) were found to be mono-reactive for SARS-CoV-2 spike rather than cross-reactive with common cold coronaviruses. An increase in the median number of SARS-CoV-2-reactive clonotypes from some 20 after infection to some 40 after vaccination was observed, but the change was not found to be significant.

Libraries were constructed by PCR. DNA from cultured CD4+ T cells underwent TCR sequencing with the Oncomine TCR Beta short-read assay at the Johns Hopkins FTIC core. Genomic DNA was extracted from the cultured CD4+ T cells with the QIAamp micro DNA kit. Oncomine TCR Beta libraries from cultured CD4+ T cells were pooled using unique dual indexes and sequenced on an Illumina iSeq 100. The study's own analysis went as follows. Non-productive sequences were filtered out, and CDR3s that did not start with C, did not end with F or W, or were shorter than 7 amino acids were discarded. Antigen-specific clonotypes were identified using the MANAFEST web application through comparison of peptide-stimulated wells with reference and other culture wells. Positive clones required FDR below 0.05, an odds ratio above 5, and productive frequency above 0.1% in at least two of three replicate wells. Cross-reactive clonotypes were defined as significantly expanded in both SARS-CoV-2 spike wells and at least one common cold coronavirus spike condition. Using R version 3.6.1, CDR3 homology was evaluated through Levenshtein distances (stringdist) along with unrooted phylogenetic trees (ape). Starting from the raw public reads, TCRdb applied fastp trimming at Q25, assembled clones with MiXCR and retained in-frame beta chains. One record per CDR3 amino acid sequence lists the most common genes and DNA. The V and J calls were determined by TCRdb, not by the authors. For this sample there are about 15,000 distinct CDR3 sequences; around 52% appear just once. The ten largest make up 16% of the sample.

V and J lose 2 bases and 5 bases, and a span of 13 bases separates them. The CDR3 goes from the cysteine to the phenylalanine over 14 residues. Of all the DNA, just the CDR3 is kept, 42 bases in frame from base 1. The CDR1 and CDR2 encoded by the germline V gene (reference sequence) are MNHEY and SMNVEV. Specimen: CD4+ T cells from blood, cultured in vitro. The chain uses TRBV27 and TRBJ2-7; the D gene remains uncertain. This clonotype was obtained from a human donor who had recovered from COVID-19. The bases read TGTGCCAGCAGTTTAACCCCCTTAAGTAACGAGCAGTACTTC. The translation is CASSLTPLSNEQYF.